These 24 T cell receptor beta chains came from one sample sequenced in a study of blood T cell repertoires in COVID-19. The table came from immunoSEQ multiplex PCR; TCRdb's copy has only in-frame clones and leaves some out. In the table there are about 120,000 clones, roughly 85% of which are singletons. The sample was peripheral blood. These receptors came from a man older than 75 with acute or convalescent COVID-19.

In this sample, this clone turned up once. The gene calls are TRBV5-1 and TRBJ2-2; TRBD1 agrees at 9 bases. CDR3 length equals 16 residues. Germline V CDR1 and CDR2: SGHRS, YFSETQ. The V and J ends lost 4 bases and 6 bases, in that order; junction bases with no gene match: 10. The CDR3 region has the DNA TGCGCCAGCAGCATAGCCCGGGACAGGGTTTCCGGGGAGCTGTTTTTT. Translated, it gives CASSIARDRVSGELFF.

The chain carries TRBV11-1 and TRBJ1-2; TRBD1 aligns across 7 bases. Trimming took 3 bases from V and 4 from J; bases not matched to a gene: 2. The CDR3 covers 13 residues. Germline CDR1 SGHAT, CDR2 FQDESV (reference sequence). CDR3 loop: CASSLRDSYGYTF. DNA for the CDR3: TGTGCCAGCAGCTTGAGGGACAGCTATGGCTACACCTTC.

CDR3: CASRLPAGEAGDQETQYF. The DNA of the CDR3 is TGTGCAAGTCGCTTACCCGCCGGGGAGGCGGGCGACCAAGAGACCCAGTACTTC. The chain joins TRBV12-2 to TRBJ2-5; the D call in the table, TRBD2, was not verified against the DNA. TRBV12-2 is designated a pseudogene. This CDR3 comprises 18 residues.

The V call is TRBV30, the J call TRBJ2-7, with TRBD2 matching over 8 bases. This CDR3 has 15 residues. Germline loops: CDR1 GTSNPN, CDR2 SVGIG (reference sequence). V shed 0 bases and J 7 bases; nucleotides not matched to a gene: 11. The CDR3 sequence: CAWSVSGSPPWEQYF. In DNA, the CDR3 is TGTGCCTGGAGTGTCAGCGGGAGCCCCCCTTGGGAGCAGTACTTC.

The chain has TRBV13 and TRBJ1-2; tentative D call: TRBD1 (5 bases). V dropped 2 bases and J dropped 3 bases, with 7 bases sitting between them. This CDR3 is built from 13 residues. CDR1 is PRHDT, CDR2 FYEKMQ, per germline (reference sequence). The CDR3 coding sequence is TGTGCCAGCAGCTTATGGGGGGACTATGGCTACACCTTC. This gives the protein CASSLWGDYGYTF.

In its sample, this clone was seen a few times. The chain has TRBV7-9 and TRBJ1-1, with D tentatively TRBD1 (6 bases). The CDR3 consists of 15 residues. Germline CDR1 reads SEHNR; CDR2 reads FQNEAQ (reference sequence). Trimming took off 0 bases at V and 1 base at J, with 9 bases between the two ends. The CDR3 loop reads CASSLAGAGNTEAFF. The CDR3 DNA reads as TGTGCCAGCAGCTTAGCGGGGGCAGGGAACACTGAAGCTTTCTTT.

The chain recombines TRBV15 with TRBJ2-7; possibly TRBD1 for D (6 bases). The CDR3 runs 16 residues. V was clipped by 3 bases and J by 5 bases, with 20 bases between them. Germline-derived CDR1 and CDR2 are LNHNV and YYDKDF (reference sequence). This CDR3 is CATSRTKQGPSDEQYF. In DNA, the CDR3 is TGTGCCACCAGCAGGACCAAACAGGGCCCCTCGGACGAGCAGTACTTC.

This clone was found many times. The chain recombines TRBV12-3 or TRBV12-4 with TRBJ1-1; 9 bases line up with TRBD1. This CDR3 has 11 amino acids. With V trimmed by 5 bases and J by 10 bases, 2 bases remained unmatched. The CDR3 reads CASSPGQGAFF. CDR3 DNA sequence: TGTGCCAGCAGTCCGGGACAGGGAGCTTTCTTT.

A single count supports this clone. This chain connects TRBV5-1 to TRBJ2-2; D is possibly TRBD1 (5 bases). The CDR3 spans 15 residues. Trimming left V 3 bases short and J 4 bases short, with 13 bases between. Germline values: CDR1 SGHRS, CDR2 YFSETQ. This CDR3 reads CASSSRQSGTGELFF. As DNA, the CDR3 is TGCGCCAGCAGCTCCCGACAGTCCGGCACCGGGGAGCTGTTTTTT.

This chain connects TRBV7-9 to TRBJ2-3; no definite D call. Germline V gene data show CDR1 as SEHNR and CDR2 as FQNEAQ (reference sequence). V was trimmed by 3 bases and J by 4 bases, leaving 5 bases between them. The CDR3 loop spans 12 amino acids. CDR3 nucleotides: TGTGCCAGCAGCTTCGTCTCAGATACGCAGTATTTT. Its protein is CASSFVSDTQYF.

This clone was found a few times. The chain couples TRBV7-2 to TRBJ1-3; possibly TRBD1 for D (5 bases). CDR1 SGHTA and CDR2 FQGNSA come from the germline V gene. This CDR3 is built from 15 residues. V was trimmed by 7 bases and J by 2 bases, leaving 15 bases between them. The CDR3 region is CASNSRGNPGNTIYF. CDR3 nucleotide sequence: TGTGCCAGCAACTCTAGGGGCAACCCTGGAAACACCATATATTTT.

This chain connects TRBV7-9 to TRBJ2-7; 7 bases are a match to TRBD2. Germline lookup yields CDR1 SEHNR and CDR2 FQNEAQ (reference sequence). The CDR3 contains 18 residues. V lost 1 base to trimming and J lost 2 bases; unmatched junction nucleotides: 14. The CDR3 DNA follows: TGTGCCAGCAGCTTAGAAGGGGTAGGGCGGGGGATCGCCTACGAGCAGTACTTC. Translation gives CASSLEGVGRGIAYEQYF.

The sample holds one count of this clone. The V call is TRBV12-3 or TRBV12-4, the J call TRBJ1-1; D perhaps matches TRBD1 (6 bases). Trimming shortened V by 3 bases and J by 4 bases, and 9 bases separated the two germline ends. The CDR3 totals 13 residues. CDR3 bases: TGTGCCAGCAGTTTGAGGGGGGGCACTGAAGCTTTCTTT. This codes for CASSLRGGTEAFF.

The J gene is TRBJ2-5, the V gene TRBV19, with 13 bases matching TRBD2. This CDR3 is 16 amino acids long. The germline V gene has CDR1 LNHDA and CDR2 SQIVND (reference sequence). V dropped 4 bases and J dropped 4; count of bases not matched to a gene: 6. CDR3 sequence: CASSTRTSGSRETQYF. The CDR3 region has the DNA TGTGCCAGTAGTACCCGGACTAGCGGGAGTCGAGAGACCCAGTACTTC.

This chain links TRBV5-6 with TRBJ1-1, with D uncertain. The CDR3 runs 16 residues. V gave up 4 bases and J gave up 0 bases, with 16 bases separating them. Germline loops: CDR1 SGHDT, CDR2 YYEEEE. CDR3 protein: CASSPTSPGMNTEAFF. CDR3 DNA sequence: TGTGCCAGCAGCCCTACATCCCCGGGAATGAACACTGAAGCTTTCTTT.

The chain has TRBV5-5 and TRBJ2-5, with D possibly matching TRBD1 (6 bases). V was cut by 0 bases and J by 6 bases, with 12 bases left in between. The CDR3 covers 14 residues. Germline V lookup: CDR1 SGHKS, CDR2 YYEKEE (reference sequence). CDR3 region: CASSLEGQGKTQYF. DNA for the CDR3: TGTGCCAGCAGCTTGGAGGGGCAGGGGAAGACCCAGTACTTC.

The chain joins TRBV2 to TRBJ1-1; 8 nucleotides line up with TRBD1. This CDR3 has 14 amino acids. The V gene end was trimmed by 7 bases and the J gene end by 4 bases; junction bases not matched to a gene: 8. The germline CDR1 and CDR2 sequences are SNHLY and FYNNEI. CDR3 nucleotide sequence: TGTGCCAGCATCCTTTCGACAGGGGCCACTGAAGCTTTCTTT. It specifies CASILSTGATEAFF.

J is TRBJ2-1 and V is TRBV7-7; D may be TRBD1 (6 bases). Germline V gene data show CDR1 as SSHAT and CDR2 as FNYEAQ (reference sequence). The CDR3 length is 13 residues. V was trimmed by 4 bases and J by 7 bases, leaving 11 bases between them. Here the CDR3 DNA reads TGTGCCAGCAGCTCAGGGGATGGGAATGAGCAGTTCTTC. It is translated as CASSSGDGNEQFF.

The chain employs TRBV6-2 or TRBV6-3 and TRBJ1-6; TRBD1 matches 8 bases. The germline V gene encodes CDR1 MNHEY and CDR2 SVGEGT. CDR3 size: 14 residues. With V trimmed by 2 bases and J by 12 bases, 6 bases remained unmatched. CDR3 DNA: TGTGCCAGCAGTTACCCGACAGGGGCTCTACCCCTCCACTTT. Translating it yields CASSYPTGALPLHF.

This rearrangement joins TRBV28 to TRBJ2-1, with a possible D match to TRBD1 (5 bases). CDR1 is MDHEN and CDR2 is SYDVKM in the germline V gene. V was clipped by 4 bases and J by 5 bases, with 21 bases between them. This CDR3 is 17 amino acids long. The CDR3 DNA reads TGTGCCAGCAGTTCGGGTAGGGGCGGAAAACTTGACAATGAGCAGTTCTTC. Translation: CASSSGRGGKLDNEQFF.

This clone was seen a few times. The rearrangement uses TRBV5-4 and TRBJ2-2, with TRBD2 matching over 9 bases. The V segment lost 2 bases and the J segment 6 bases; nucleotides outside the gene matches: 5. This CDR3 region has 15 residues. From germline, CDR1 is SGHNT and CDR2 YYREEE (reference sequence). The CDR3 sequence is CASSLPAGGSGELFF. In DNA, the CDR3 is TGTGCCAGCAGCTTACCAGCGGGGGGCTCCGGGGAGCTGTTTTTT.

This clone was seen just once. The chain couples TRBV10-3 to TRBJ1-1; 12 bases align to TRBD1. V dropped 6 bases and J dropped 4; count of bases not matched to a gene: 9. The CDR3 extends over 16 amino acids. The germline gives CDR1 ENHRY, CDR2 SYGVKD. The CDR3 spells CAISPGQGAGSTEAFF. CDR3 coding DNA: TGTGCCATCAGCCCGGGACAGGGGGCAGGTAGCACTGAAGCTTTCTTT.

This rearrangement joins TRBV18 to TRBJ2-7; weak D call: TRBD1 (5 bases). Germline assignment: CDR1 KGHSH and CDR2 LQKENI. Trimming left V 0 bases short and J 0 bases short, with 15 bases between. The CDR3 is made up of 17 amino acids. This CDR3 reads CASSPPSSPGNSYEQYF. DNA of the CDR3: TGTGCCAGCTCACCACCGAGTTCTCCAGGGAACTCCTACGAGCAGTACTTC. Full variable domain (rest looked up from reference TRBV18 and TRBJ2-7): NAGVMQNPRHLVRRRGQEARLRCSPMKGHSHVYWYRQLPEEGLKFMVYLQKENIIDESGMPKERFSAEFPKEGPSILRIQQVVRGDSAAYFCASSPPSSPGNSYEQYFGPGTRLTVT.

V and J are TRBV5-4 and TRBJ2-6, with D tentatively TRBD1 (5 bases). V was trimmed by 0 bases and J by 1 base, leaving 14 bases between them. The length of the CDR3 is 18 residues. Germline lookup yields CDR1 SGHNT and CDR2 YYREEE (reference sequence). The CDR3 sequence is CASSLGQPLLSGANVLTF. For the CDR3, the DNA is TGTGCCAGCAGCTTGGGACAGCCCCTACTTTCTGGGGCCAACGTCCTGACTTTC. Filled out from reference TRBV5-4 and TRBJ2-6, the complete variable domain reads ETGVTQSPTHLIKTRGQQVTLRCSSQSGHNTVSWYQQALGQGPQFIFQYYREEENGRGNFPPRFSGLQFPNYSSELNVNALELDDSALYLCASSLGQPLLSGANVLTFGAGSRLTVL.